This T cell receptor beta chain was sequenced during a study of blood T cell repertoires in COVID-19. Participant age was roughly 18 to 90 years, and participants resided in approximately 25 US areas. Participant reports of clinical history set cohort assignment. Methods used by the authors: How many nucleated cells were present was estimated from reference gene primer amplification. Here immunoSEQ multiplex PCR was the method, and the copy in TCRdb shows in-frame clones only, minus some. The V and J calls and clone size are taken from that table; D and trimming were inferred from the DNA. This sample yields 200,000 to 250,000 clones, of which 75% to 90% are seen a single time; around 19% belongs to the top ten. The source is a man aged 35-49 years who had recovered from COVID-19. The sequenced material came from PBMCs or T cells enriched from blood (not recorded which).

The CDR3 reads CASSPRGSQETQYF. Here the CDR3 DNA reads TGTGCCAGCAGCCCGAGGGGGAGTCAAGAGACCCAGTACTTC. The J gene is TRBJ2-5, the V gene TRBV5-6; possible D gene TRBD1, 6 bases. CDR3 length: 14 amino acids. The germline V gene has CDR1 SGHDT and CDR2 YYEEEE. V was pared by 4 bases and J by 2 bases, with 12 bases between.